This T cell receptor (beta chain) appears in the sequencing data of a study of blood T cell repertoires in COVID-19. Study-wide context: Sources were T cells, B-cell-depleted T cells, or PBMCs; the material itself was cDNA or gDNA.

Cohorts were assigned according to the clinical history that participants reported. Germline CDR1 and CDR2: SGHVS and FQNEAQ. The length of the CDR3 is 13 residues. Trimming pared 1 base from V and 3 bases from J, leaving 7 bases between. Authors' methods: Researchers report that nucleated cell counts were estimated from reference gene primer amplification. Libraries were prepared by immunoSEQ multiplex PCR; TCRdb keeps only in-frame clonotypes and omits some of them. V, J and clone size are taken as reported in that table, and D and trimming were inferred from the DNA itself. Among over 200,000 clones listed, roughly nine tenths were seen once.

The receptor's source is a woman aged 45 to 65 in a cohort exposed to, infected with or recovered from COVID-19 (not recorded which). The chain uses TRBV7-8 and TRBJ2-7, with D tentatively TRBD2 (6 bases). The source material was PBMCs or T cells enriched from blood (not recorded which). CDR3 DNA sequence: TGTGCCAGCAGCTTAGTGGGGGGCTACGAGCAGTACTTC. It codes for CASSLVGGYEQYF.